This T cell receptor (beta chain) was observed in a study of T cells in Graves' hyperthyroidism and ophthalmopathy. About the research overall: Peripheral blood was collected at initial diagnosis, before any treatment.

From RNA transcripts, TCR beta CDR3 regions were amplified. The TCR CDR3 first-round RT-PCR relied on the HTBI primer set. TCRdb itself ran the multiplex PCR reads through MiXCR, one entry per CDR3 protein. The profile covers hundreds of thousands of distinct CDR3 sequences, with around 17% appearing a single time and 28% taken by the ten largest. V was pared by 0 bases and J by 1 base, with 8 bases of the junction left unmatched. Germline loops: CDR1 ENHRY, CDR2 SYGVKD. The CDR3 has 19 residues. Study findings and constraints: Ophthalmopathy, as predicted by the model, came a median roughly 6.5 months after the prediction.

This clonotype was seen ten or more times. What it binds is not known. The chain employs TRBV10-3 and TRBJ2-3; 12 bases agree with TRBD2. The receptor was derived from a young woman with Graves' ophthalmopathy. The sequenced material came from blood. CDR3 coding DNA: TGTGCCATCAGTGAGTCCCCACGACTAGCGGGAGTTGGCACAGATACGCAGTATTTT. This codes for CAISESPRLAGVGTDTQYF.